This T cell receptor beta chain was sequenced during a study of blood T cell repertoires in COVID-19. Profiled with immunoSEQ multiplex PCR; TCRdb holds only in-frame clones, not every one. The sample records around 260,000 clones, roughly 83% being singletons. Germline CDR1 and CDR2: LGHDT and YNNKEL (reference sequence). This CDR3 comprises 17 residues. Trimming shortened V by 2 bases and J by 4 bases, and 18 bases separated the two germline ends. The source of this sequence is a man aged 55 to 69 who had recovered from COVID-19. The chain carries TRBV3-1 (or the pseudogene TRBV3-2) and TRBJ2-4, with D possibly being TRBD2 (6 bases). The material sequenced was peripheral blood. The chain's CDR3 is CASSQSFSLGGKNIQYF. CDR3 sequence (DNA): TGTGCCAGCAGCCAATCTTTCTCGCTGGGGGGAAAAAACATTCAGTACTTC.